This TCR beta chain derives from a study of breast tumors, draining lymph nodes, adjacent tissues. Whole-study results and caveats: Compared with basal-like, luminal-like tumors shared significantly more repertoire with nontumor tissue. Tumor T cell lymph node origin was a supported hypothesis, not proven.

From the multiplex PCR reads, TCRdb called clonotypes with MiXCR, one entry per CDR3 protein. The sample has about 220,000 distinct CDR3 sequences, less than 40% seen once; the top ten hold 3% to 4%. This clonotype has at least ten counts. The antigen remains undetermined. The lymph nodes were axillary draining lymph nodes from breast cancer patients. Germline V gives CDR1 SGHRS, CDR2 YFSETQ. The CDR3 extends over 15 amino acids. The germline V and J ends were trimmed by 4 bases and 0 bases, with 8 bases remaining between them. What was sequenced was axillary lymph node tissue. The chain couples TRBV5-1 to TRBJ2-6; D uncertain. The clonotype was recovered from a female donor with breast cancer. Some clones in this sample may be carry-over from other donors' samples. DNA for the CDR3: TGCGCCAGCAGCCCGGACCTCTCTGGGGCCAACGTCCTGACTTTC. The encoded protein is CASSPDLSGANVLTF.